Following are 29 T cell receptor beta chains from one sample sequenced in a study of cytotoxic CD8 clonotypes in ibrutinib-treated CLL. The data were produced by immunoSEQ multiplex PCR, yet TCRdb's version contains in-frame clones alone and is incomplete. Of hundreds of thousands of clones in the sample, 70% were seen once. This sample comprised PBMCs, obtained after 24 months of ibrutinib treatment. These receptors originate from a human donor with chronic lymphocytic leukemia.

J is TRBJ2-5 and V is TRBV18, with 7 bases that match TRBD2. This CDR3 is built from 14 residues. The junction had 6 bases not matched to a gene; V was cut back by 6 bases and J by 2 bases. Germline CDR1 KGHSH, CDR2 LQKENI. CDR3 nucleotides: TGTGCCAGCTCTCGCCGGGAGGATCAAGAGACCCAGTACTTC. As protein: CASSRREDQETQYF.

The chain uses TRBV2 and TRBJ2-7; a possible D gene is TRBD2 (5 bases). This CDR3 spans 12 amino acids. V was trimmed by 6 bases and J by 2 bases, leaving 8 bases between them. The germline CDR1 and CDR2 sequences are SNHLY and FYNNEI. The CDR3 coding sequence is TGTGCCAGCAGAGCGGTCGCCTACGAGCAGTACTTC. Protein sequence: CASRAVAYEQYF.

This clone came up a few times. V usage is TRBV28 and J usage is TRBJ1-5; D not resolved. V was shortened by 5 bases and J by 5 bases, with 10 bases between the two germline ends. The length of the CDR3 is 13 residues. Germline values: CDR1 MDHEN, CDR2 SYDVKM. CDR3 nucleotide sequence: TGTGCCAGCAGTCCCGCCTTAGATCAGCCCCAGCATTTT. It is translated as CASSPALDQPQHF.

J is TRBJ1-1 and V is TRBV2; D gene unclear. V was shortened by 8 bases and J by 1 base, with 14 bases between the two germline ends. CDR1 is SNHLY, CDR2 FYNNEI, per germline. This CDR3 is 14 amino acids long. The CDR3 nucleotides read TGTGCCAGCTCGGAAAGCTGGGAGAACACTGAAGCTTTCTTT. It specifies CASSESWENTEAFF.

CDR3 bases: TGTGCCAGCAGCGCCGCTGGAAGCACAGATACGCAGTATTTT. Protein product: CASSAAGSTDTQYF. The chain is built from TRBV9 and TRBJ2-3; no definite D call. V was shortened by 3 bases and J by 0 bases, with 8 bases between the two germline ends. This CDR3 contains 14 residues. Germline assignment: CDR1 SGDLS and CDR2 YYNGEE.

V gene TRBV25-1 combines with J gene TRBJ2-7; 10 bases agree with TRBD1. The CDR3 contains 14 residues. CDR1 is MGHDK and CDR2 is SYGVNS in the germline V gene. J gave up 3 bases and V 10 bases, and 9 bases lay outside the gene matches. Here the CDR3 DNA reads TGTGCCACCTCCAGGGACAGGGGCAACTACGAGCAGTACTTC. Translated, it gives CATSRDRGNYEQYF.

This sequence joins TRBV6-5 and TRBJ1-1; unclear D gene. CDR3 length equals 13 residues. The germline V gene has CDR1 MNHEY and CDR2 SVGAGI. Trimming cost V 5 bases and J 6 bases, with 13 bases left between them. CDR3 sequence (DNA): TGTGCCAGCAGTATCCCAGGACGGCCTGAAGCTTTCTTT. Its translation: CASSIPGRPEAFF.

The table lists this clone with a count of one. The chain couples TRBV27 to TRBJ2-7, with 9 bases matching TRBD1. CDR1 and CDR2 from the germline V gene are MNHEY and SMNVEV (reference sequence). The CDR3 length is 16 residues. Trimming at V came to 3 bases and at J to 6 bases, leaving 12 bases not matched to a gene. CDR3 DNA: TGTGCCAGCAGTTTCCTGCCGGGACAGGGAACCCTCGAGCAGTACTTC. Encoded protein: CASSFLPGQGTLEQYF.

This rearrangement joins TRBV5-6 to TRBJ2-5; D might be TRBD1 (5 bases). CDR3 size: 13 residues. V dropped 1 base and J dropped 3 bases, with 7 bases sitting between them. Germline V gene data show CDR1 as SGHDT and CDR2 as YYEEEE. CDR3 bases: TGTGCCAGCAGCTTGAAAGGGGAAGAGACCCAGTACTTC. This encodes CASSLKGEETQYF.

The chain uses TRBV10-3 and TRBJ1-1; 8 nucleotides match TRBD1. With V trimmed by 6 bases and J by 4 bases, 13 bases remained unmatched. The CDR3 has 16 residues. Germline CDR1 reads ENHRY; CDR2 reads SYGVKD. CDR3 loop: CAISDSFDRGGTEAFF. In nucleotides, the CDR3 is TGTGCCATCAGCGACAGCTTTGACAGGGGTGGCACTGAAGCTTTCTTT.

This clone was observed a handful of times. V is TRBV7-8 and J is TRBJ2-7; perhaps TRBD1 as D (6 bases). This CDR3 has 14 amino acids. The V and J ends lost 4 bases and 7 bases respectively, with 17 bases between them. CDR1 and CDR2 from the germline V gene are SGHVS and FQNEAQ. Here the CDR3 DNA reads TGTGCCAGCAGCTCATGGGGGCGGCTGCTGGAGCAGTACTTC. Encoded protein: CASSSWGRLLEQYF.

V is TRBV29-1 and J is TRBJ1-2; perhaps TRBD1 as D (5 bases). Germline V gene data show CDR1 as SQVTM and CDR2 as ANQGSEA. V was cut by 5 bases and J by 4 bases, with 8 bases left in between. The CDR3 covers 11 residues. CDR3 residues: CSVLTAYGYTF. CDR3 in DNA: TGCAGCGTTCTGACAGCCTATGGCTACACCTTC. Filled out from reference TRBV29-1 and TRBJ1-2, the complete variable domain reads SAVISQKPSRDICQRGTSLTIQCQVDSQVTMMFWYRQQPGQSLTLIATANQGSEATYESGFVIDKFPISRPNLTFSTLTVSNMSPEDSSIYLCSVLTAYGYTFGSGTRLTVV.

The V call is TRBV2, the J call TRBJ2-7; D remains unclear. CDR1 and CDR2 from the germline V gene are SNHLY and FYNNEI. The CDR3 runs to 11 residues. Trimming removed 7 bases at V and 5 bases at J, with 9 bases between. The CDR3 loop is CASNVRNEQYF. CDR3 bases: TGTGCCAGCAACGTCCGGAACGAGCAGTACTTC.

This clone has just a few counts. CDR3 bases: TGTGCCAGCAGCCCTAGAGCTATCGATGGCTACACCTTC. It translates to CASSPRAIDGYTF. The J gene is TRBJ1-2, the V gene TRBV7-2; D gene unclear. From germline, CDR1 is SGHTA and CDR2 FQGNSA. V lost 5 bases and J lost 6, with 13 bases in between. CDR3 length: 13 residues.

The chain combines TRBV7-4 with TRBJ2-2, with D perhaps given as TRBD1 or TRBD2 (5 bases each). The CDR3 is 20 residues long. The germline V gene encodes CDR1 SGHVT and CDR2 SQSDAQ. V was cut by 2 bases and J by 0 bases, with 22 bases left in between. CDR3 sequence: CASSLRGFLYAGANTGELFF. As DNA, the CDR3 is TGTGCCAGCAGCTTAAGGGGATTTCTATACGCGGGTGCGAACACCGGGGAGCTGTTTTTT.

This chain joins TRBV13 and TRBJ2-7, with 7 bases matching TRBD2. After removal of 5 bases from V and 3 bases from J, the junction contained 7 bases not matched to a gene. This CDR3 is built from 14 residues. Germline CDR1 is PRHDT and CDR2 is FYEKMQ (reference sequence). The CDR3 is CASSAGLGDYEQYF. The CDR3 DNA reads as TGTGCCAGCAGCGCCGGACTAGGAGACTACGAGCAGTACTTC.

The chain is built from TRBV27 and TRBJ2-7; D may be TRBD1 or TRBD2 (6 bases each). Trimming removed 6 bases from V and 2 bases from J, with 23 bases in between. This CDR3 is built from 17 residues. Germline CDR1 and CDR2: MNHEY and SMNVEV (reference sequence). The CDR3 DNA reads as TGTGCCAGCAGACATCTAGCAGGCGGGAAGGGGGCCTACGAGCAGTACTTC. This translates into CASRHLAGGKGAYEQYF.

This clone has only a few counts. The J gene is TRBJ1-2, the V gene TRBV15, with D unresolved. Germline V gene lookup returns CDR1 LNHNV and CDR2 YYDKDF (reference sequence). The V end lost 0 bases, the J end lost 8 bases, and 10 bases lay between the germline ends. The CDR3 length is 13 residues. The DNA of the CDR3 is TGTGCCACCAGCAGAGACTTTACGGGCGGCTACACCTTC. Its protein product is CATSRDFTGGYTF.

This rearrangement joins TRBV4-1 to TRBJ2-1; D unresolved. V was trimmed by 0 bases and J by 6 bases, leaving 12 bases between them. Per germline, CDR1 MGHRA and CDR2 YSYEKL. This CDR3 spans 15 amino acids. The CDR3 region has the DNA TGCGCCAGCAGCCAAGAATTAGGGCTTGGCAATGAGCAGTTCTTC. Translating it yields CASSQELGLGNEQFF.

V usage is TRBV9 and J usage is TRBJ1-2, with D unresolved. CDR1 and CDR2 from the germline V gene are SGDLS and YYNGEE. The CDR3 extends over 15 amino acids. Trimming cost V 0 bases and J 1 base, with 10 bases left between them. DNA of the CDR3: TGTGCCAGCAGCGTAGCTTTTGCGAATAACTATGGCTACACCTTC. Encoded protein: CASSVAFANNYGYTF.

The chain joins TRBV20-1 to TRBJ2-1; possible D gene TRBD2, 5 bases. CDR1 is DFQATT, CDR2 SNEGSKA, per germline (reference sequence). Between the trimmed V and J ends, which lost 8 bases and 7 bases, there was a span of 12 bases. This CDR3 is built from 11 residues. The CDR3 loop reads CSRLSENEQFF. Here the CDR3 DNA reads TGCAGTCGACTAAGCGAGAATGAGCAGTTCTTC.

This chain joins TRBV7-8 and TRBJ2-5; TRBD2 might be the D (5 bases). This CDR3 comprises 13 residues. Trimming removed 2 bases at V and 5 bases at J, with 9 bases between. Germline loops: CDR1 SGHVS, CDR2 FQNEAQ. The CDR3 sequence is CASSLPSGETQYF. As DNA, the CDR3 is TGTGCCAGCAGCTTACCGTCGGGGGAGACCCAGTACTTC.

A word on this clone: This sample includes further DNA sequences coding for the same CDR3. The DNA for the CDR3 is TGCGCCAGCAGCCTTGAAGGTAGCACAGATACGCAGTATTTT. Protein sequence: CASSLEGSTDTQYF. The V and J genes are TRBV5-1 and TRBJ2-3, with D uncertain. V lost 4 bases, J lost 0 bases, and 9 bases lay in between. CDR1 and CDR2 from the germline V gene are SGHRS and YFSETQ. The CDR3 runs to 14 residues.

The chain employs TRBV13 and TRBJ1-2; D gene unclear. The ends were cut back, 0 bases at V and 3 bases at J, with 14 bases in the middle. The CDR3 has 16 amino acids. Germline values: CDR1 PRHDT, CDR2 FYEKMQ (reference sequence). The DNA for the CDR3 is TGTGCCAGCAGCTTAGGGCAGACCCTCTCGGACTATGGCTACACCTTC. It codes for CASSLGQTLSDYGYTF.

This sequence joins TRBV21-1 and TRBJ2-2; TRBD2 reflects the table's D call only, with no check against the DNA. TRBV21-1 is designated a pseudogene. The CDR3 extends over 16 amino acids. The CDR3 here is CASSSTGGEKAGELFF. Here the CDR3 DNA reads TGTGCCAGCTCCTCTACGGGAGGTGAAAAAGCCGGGGAGCTGTTTTTT.

This clone was detected a few times. This chain's CDR3 is CATGTGYEQYF. DNA for the CDR3: TGTGCCACCGGGACAGGGTACGAGCAGTACTTC. The chain combines TRBV27 with TRBJ2-7; TRBD1 agrees at 9 bases. The CDR3 runs to 11 residues. Trimming cost V 10 bases and J 4 bases; bases outside gene matches: 2. Per germline, CDR1 MNHEY and CDR2 SMNVEV (reference sequence).

The chain recombines TRBV19 with TRBJ2-3, with a tentative D call TRBD2 (6 bases). Germline values: CDR1 LNHDA, CDR2 SQIVND (reference sequence). V shed 0 bases and J shed 6 bases, with 13 bases lying between them. There are 15 residues in the CDR3. The chain's CDR3 is CASSIDQVEGDTQYF. The CDR3 DNA sequence: TGTGCCAGTAGTATAGATCAGGTGGAGGGGGATACGCAGTATTTT.

V is TRBV7-2 and J is TRBJ2-1; 12 bases agree with TRBD2. The germline gives CDR1 SGHTA, CDR2 FQGNSA. V dropped 5 bases and J dropped 4; count of bases not matched to a gene: 3. The CDR3 has 15 residues. In nucleotides, the CDR3 is TGTGCCAGCAGCAGTGGACTAGCGGGATACAATGAGCAGTTCTTC. Translating gives CASSSGLAGYNEQFF.

The gene calls are TRBV28 and TRBJ1-5; the D is unclear. Trimming removed 1 base at V and 12 bases at J, with 13 bases between. CDR3 size: 13 residues. Germline V gene sequence: CDR1 MDHEN, CDR2 SYDVKM. CDR3: CASSLYLAEGQHF. CDR3 in DNA: TGTGCCAGCAGTTTATACCTTGCGGAGGGCCAGCATTTT.